The TCR beta chain under discussion was sequenced for a study of blood T cell repertoires in COVID-19. In the study overall: Acute and convalescent COVID-19 samples came from the United States, Italy and Spain. The analysed material was cDNA or gDNA that came from T cells, B-cell-depleted T cells, or PBMCs.

Profiling relied on immunoSEQ multiplex PCR, and the TCRdb table lists in-frame clones only, not all of them. Among roughly 74,000 clones listed, about 89% were seen once. This CDR3 comprises 14 residues. CDR1 MNHEY and CDR2 SVGAGI come from the germline V gene. The V and J ends lost 6 bases and 0 bases respectively, with 9 bases between them. This clone was seen a few times. Different DNA sequences within this sample yield the same CDR3. The V and J genes are TRBV6-5 and TRBJ1-3; tentative D call: TRBD1 (5 bases). Sample: PBMCs or T cells enriched from blood (not recorded which). This TCR came from a woman aged 50 to 60 with acute COVID-19. Here the CDR3 DNA reads TGTGCCAGCAGCAGACAGAGCTCTGGAAACACCATATATTTT. Residues: CASSRQSSGNTIYF.